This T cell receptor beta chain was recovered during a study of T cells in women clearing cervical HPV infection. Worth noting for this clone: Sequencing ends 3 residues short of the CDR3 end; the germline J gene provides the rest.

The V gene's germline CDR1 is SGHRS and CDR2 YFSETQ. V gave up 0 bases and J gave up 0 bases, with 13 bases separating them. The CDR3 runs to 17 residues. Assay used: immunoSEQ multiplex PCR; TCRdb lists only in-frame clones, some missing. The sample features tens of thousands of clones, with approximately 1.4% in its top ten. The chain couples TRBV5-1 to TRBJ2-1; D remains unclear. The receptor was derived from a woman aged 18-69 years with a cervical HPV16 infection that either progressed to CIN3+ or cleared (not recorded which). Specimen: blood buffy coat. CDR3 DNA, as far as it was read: TGCGCCAGCAGCTTGGCCGAATTTTCTAGCTCCTACAATGAG. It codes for CASSLAEFSSSYNE. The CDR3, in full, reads CASSLAEFSSSYNEQFF.